This T cell receptor (beta chain) comes out of a study of T cells in Graves' hyperthyroidism and ophthalmopathy. Amplified TCR beta CDR3 regions derived from RNA transcripts. With the HTBI primer set, the TCR CDR3 went through a first round of RT-PCR. TCRdb ran MiXCR on the multiplex PCR reads and lists one entry per CDR3 protein. This sample has roughly 500,000 distinct CDR3 sequences; roughly 23% occur once, and the top ten carry about half. Used for diagnoses were clinical symptoms, serum thyroxine and TRAb, thyroid ultrasound and orbital computed tomography. The PBMCs were taken from more than 8 ml of fresh peripheral blood. This clonotype has a handful of counts. Germline CDR1 is ENHRY and CDR2 is SYGVKD. This CDR3 is built from 15 residues. The V and J ends lost 3 bases and 4 bases, in that order; junction bases with no gene match: 9.

The sample comprised blood. The receptor was isolated from a woman aged 70-85 years with Graves' ophthalmopathy. The rearrangement joins TRBV10-3 to TRBJ2-7, with 7 bases that match TRBD1. CDR3 in DNA: TGTGCCATCAGTGAAAATAGGCCAGGGGGTTACGAGCAGTACTTC. This translates into CAISENRPGGYEQYF.